This note documents a single T cell receptor (beta chain) sequence. Its antigen remains unidentified. The data were taken from a study of Ad26.COV2.S vaccination and SARS-CoV-2 variants. The data were produced by immunoSEQ multiplex PCR, yet TCRdb's version contains in-frame clones alone and is incomplete. The sample records approximately 240,000 clones, around 89% being singletons. The CDR3 is 15 residues long. V was clipped by 6 bases and J by 6 bases; unmatched bases: 10. From germline, CDR1 is SGHTA and CDR2 FQGTGA. Treatment in this sample: about 20 received Ad26.COV2.S at low or high dose, single or two shots; about 5 received placebo; per-sample allocation not given. The samples date from day 63 after the first vaccine or placebo injection. An adult donor aged 18-55 years was enrolled in Boston. General study findings and limits: Placebo and vaccine recipients had non-spike TCR breadth that was similar. It was reported that spike-specific CD8+ and CD4+ T cell responses were substantially broad after vaccination.

The receptor was derived from a person aged 18-60 years who received the Ad26.COV2.S COVID-19 vaccine or a placebo. This sample comprised peripheral blood, obtained in a trial of Ad26.COV2.S vaccine versus placebo. The rearrangement joins TRBV7-3 to TRBJ1-1, with 10 nucleotides matching TRBD1. The CDR3: CASSQTTGGIAEAFF. The CDR3 coding sequence is TGTGCCAGCAGTCAAACGACAGGGGGCATCGCTGAAGCTTTCTTT.